Reported below is one T cell receptor (beta chain). In the authors' methods: Nucleated cell number was recorded as an estimate derived from reference gene primer amplification. Data came from immunoSEQ multiplex PCR; TCRdb stores just in-frame clones and leaves some out. The V and J calls and clone size come from that table; D and trimming were worked out from the DNA. The sample contains roughly 110,000 clones, around 83% of which appear only once. This specimen comes from a study of blood T cell repertoires in COVID-19. At the level of the study: Sources were T cells, B-cell-depleted T cells, or PBMCs; the material itself was cDNA or gDNA.

CDR3 length: 13 amino acids. CDR1 and CDR2 from the germline V gene are SGHNT and YYREEE (reference sequence). V lost 2 bases and J lost 6, with 12 bases in between. The sequenced material came from peripheral blood. The chain recombines TRBV5-4 with TRBJ2-7, with D possibly TRBD2 on 6 matching bases. The sequence was collected from a man aged 40-50 years with acute or convalescent COVID-19. The CDR3 DNA is TGTGCCAGCAGCTTTTATGGGGGAGGCGAGCAGTACTTC. It translates to CASSFYGGGEQYF.